This TCR beta chain is from a study of blood T cell repertoires in COVID-19. In the study overall: Samples came from the United States, Italy and Spain, spanning acute and convalescent COVID-19. T cells, B-cell-depleted T cells, or PBMCs provided the cDNA or gDNA that served as material.

The CDR3 is made up of 14 amino acids. CDR1 is KGHSH and CDR2 is LQKENI in the germline V gene. V gave up 0 bases and J gave up 6 bases; unmatched junction bases: 0. Recruits, aged 18 to 89 years, lived in 25 or so US areas. Original handling: Reference gene primer amplification yielded estimated nucleated cell counts. Produced via immunoSEQ multiplex PCR; TCRdb's table is partial and in-frame only. That table gives V, J and clone size, and the DNA gave D and trimming. There are roughly 200,000 clones in the sample; 82% occur only once, and about 10% lies in the top ten. What was sequenced was PBMCs or T cells enriched from blood (not recorded which). The chain couples TRBV18 to TRBJ2-1, with TRBD2 matching over 9 bases. The TCR comes from a man between 35 and 55 years old who had recovered from COVID-19. The CDR3 DNA reads TGTGCCAGCTCACCACCGGGACTAGCCAATGAGCAGTTCTTC. This sequence encodes CASSPPGLANEQFF.